This T cell receptor (beta chain) was captured in a study of beta chain features in type 1 diabetes. Study conclusions and caveats: All four CD4+ subsets from Type 1 diabetes patients carried moderately but significantly shorter TCRB CDR3s.

This clone appeared a few times. What it binds is unknown. This sample includes further DNA sequences coding for the same CDR3. Reverse transcribing all isolated RNA meant expressed TCRB transcripts were sequenced. Method: immunoSEQ multiplex PCR; TCRdb's copy keeps in-frame clones and lacks some. The sample shows approximately 730,000 clones, about an eighth of them seen only once. The specimen was naive CD4+ T cells from blood. This clonotype originated in a man aged 18 to 30 with type 1 diabetes.

CDR3 nucleotides: TGCGCCAGCAGCTTGCAATACAATGAGCAGTTCTTC. Translating it yields CASSLQYNEQFF. The V and J genes are TRBV5-1 and TRBJ2-1; D is ambiguous. The germline V and J ends were trimmed by 1 base and 4 bases, with 3 bases remaining between them. Germline V gives CDR1 SGHRS, CDR2 YFSETQ. The CDR3 spans 12 residues. The full variable domain, in which reference TRBV5-1 and TRBJ2-1 provide the parts outside the CDR3, is KAGVTQTPRYLIKTRGQQVTLSCSPISGHRSVSWYQQTPGQGLQFLFEYFSETQRNKGNFPGRFSGRQFSNSRSEMNVSTLELGDSALYLCASSLQYNEQFFGPGTRLTVL.